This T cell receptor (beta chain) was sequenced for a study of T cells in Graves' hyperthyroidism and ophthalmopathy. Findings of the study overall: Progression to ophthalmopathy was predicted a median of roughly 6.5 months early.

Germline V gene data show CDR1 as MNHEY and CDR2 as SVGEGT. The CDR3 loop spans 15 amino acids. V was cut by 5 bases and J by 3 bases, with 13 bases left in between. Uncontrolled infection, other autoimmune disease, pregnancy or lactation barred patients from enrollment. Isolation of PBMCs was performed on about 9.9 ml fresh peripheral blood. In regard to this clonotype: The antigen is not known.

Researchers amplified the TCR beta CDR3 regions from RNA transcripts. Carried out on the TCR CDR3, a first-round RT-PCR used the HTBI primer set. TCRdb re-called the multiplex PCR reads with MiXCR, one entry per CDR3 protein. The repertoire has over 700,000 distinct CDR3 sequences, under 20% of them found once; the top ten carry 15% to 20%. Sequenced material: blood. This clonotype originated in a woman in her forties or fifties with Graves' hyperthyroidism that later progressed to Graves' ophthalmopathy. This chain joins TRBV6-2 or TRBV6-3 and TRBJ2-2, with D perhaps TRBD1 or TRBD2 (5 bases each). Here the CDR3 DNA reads TGTGCCAGCAGTCCCCCCGGGGCTTACACCGGGGAGCTGTTTTTT. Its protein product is CASSPPGAYTGELFF.